The 15 T cell receptor beta chains below all came from one sample that was sequenced in a study of CD8 T cells in ankylosing spondylitis. TCRdb reprocessed the 5' RACE reads via MiXCR and lists one record per CDR3 protein. The table includes 50,000 to 60,000 distinct CDR3 sequences, less than 8.5% detected once. The material sequenced was blood, either unsorted or a sorted T cell fraction (not recorded which). The origin of the receptors is a female donor with ankylosing spondylitis or in good health (not recorded which).

In its sample, this clonotype was seen many times. The V and J genes are TRBV6-1 and TRBJ2-5, with TRBD2 as a possible D gene (6 bases). With 7 bases removed from V and 2 bases from J, the gap between germline ends came to 11 bases. CDR3 length: 13 amino acids. The V gene's germline CDR1 is MNHNS and CDR2 SASEGT. The CDR3 DNA reads as TGTGCCAGCAACCCGGGGGTTCAAGAGACCCAGTACTTC. It encodes CASNPGVQETQYF.

This clonotype was observed many times. V is TRBV10-3 and J is TRBJ1-1, with no clear D. V was shortened by 2 bases and J by 5 bases, with 6 bases between the two germline ends. Germline V gene lookup returns CDR1 ENHRY and CDR2 SYGVKD. The CDR3 contains 12 residues. This chain's CDR3 is CAISETVTEAFF. CDR3 sequence (DNA): TGTGCCATCAGTGAGACTGTGACTGAAGCTTTCTTT.

This clonotype was counted at least ten times. The genes are TRBV5-1 and TRBJ1-2, with TRBD1 identical over 10 bases. The CDR3 covers 15 residues. The germline V gene encodes CDR1 SGHRS and CDR2 YFSETQ. The junction had 6 bases not matched to a gene; V was cut back by 4 bases and J by 3 bases. The CDR3 loop is CASSGDRGRDYGYTF. The CDR3 DNA reads as TGCGCCAGCAGCGGCGACAGGGGGCGGGACTATGGCTACACCTTC.

This clonotype was observed at least ten times. The chain has TRBV21-1 and TRBJ2-4; TRBD1 is the table's D call and was not checked against the DNA. TRBV21-1 is tagged as a pseudogene. This CDR3 comprises 21 residues. The DNA for the CDR3 is TGTGCCAGCAGCAGCCAGGGACAGATCCCCCTTTTTTCTATAGCCAAAAACATTCAGTACTTC. Its protein is CASSSQGQIPLFSIAKNIQYF.

This clonotype was picked up many times. V gene TRBV10-2 combines with J gene TRBJ2-5; D is uncertain. Germline CDR1 is WSHSY and CDR2 is SAAADI. V was clipped by 3 bases and J by 5 bases, with 10 bases between them. The length of the CDR3 is 13 residues. CDR3 region: CASSDPSLETQYF. The CDR3 nucleotides are TGCGCCAGCAGTGACCCCAGCTTGGAGACCCAGTACTTC.

This clonotype was recorded at least ten times. A read error may produce the germline difference seen at one junction end. V gene TRBV7-2 combines with J gene TRBJ1-2; perhaps TRBD1 as D (5 bases). CDR3 length: 16 amino acids. Germline CDR1 SGHTA, CDR2 FQGNSA. The CDR3 region has the DNA TGTGCCAGCGCGTCCCGGGGAGGGGAGGCTAAGTATGGCTACACCTTC. It is translated as CASASRGGEAKYGYTF.

This clonotype was recorded many times. The V and J genes are TRBV29-1 and TRBJ2-6; no firm D call. CDR3 size: 14 residues. Germline assignment: CDR1 SQVTM and CDR2 ANQGSEA. Trimming shortened V by 1 base and J by 2 bases, and 6 bases separated the two germline ends. The CDR3 DNA sequence: TGCAGCGTTGAAGTCCCGGCTGGGGCCAACGTCCTGACTTTC. It is translated as CSVEVPAGANVLTF.

In this sample, this clonotype turned up many times. The rearrangement joins TRBV29-1 to TRBJ2-3; TRBD2 agrees at 10 bases. The V and J ends lost 5 bases and 4 bases, in that order; junction bases with no gene match: 0. Germline lookup yields CDR1 SQVTM and CDR2 ANQGSEA. This CDR3 has 12 amino acids. CDR3 bases: TGCAGCGTTCTAGCGGGGGCAGATACGCAGTATTTT. Its translation: CSVLAGADTQYF.

This clonotype was picked up many times. The rearrangement uses TRBV27 and TRBJ1-5, with D perhaps TRBD1 (5 bases). CDR1 MNHEY and CDR2 SMNVEV come from the germline V gene (reference sequence). The CDR3 runs to 14 residues. Trimming left V 2 bases short and J 4 bases short, with 9 bases between. CDR3 sequence: CASSLQGENQPQHF. The CDR3 DNA is TGTGCCAGCAGTTTACAGGGTGAAAATCAGCCCCAGCATTTT.

This clonotype was picked up many times. CDR3: CASSPPDNKGGKLFF. CDR3 nucleotide sequence: TGTGCCAGCTCACCACCGGATAATAAGGGGGGAAAACTGTTTTTT. This chain links TRBV18 with TRBJ1-4; weak D call: TRBD1 (6 bases). The ends were cut back, 0 bases at V and 10 bases at J, with 15 bases in the middle. Per the germline V gene, CDR1 is KGHSH and CDR2 is LQKENI. This CDR3 is built from 15 residues.

Ten or more counts support this clonotype. The J gene is TRBJ2-1, the V gene TRBV20-1, with TRBD1 as a possible D gene (6 bases). The CDR3 has 15 residues. V lost 6 bases and J 6 bases, leaving 21 bases between the germline ends. Germline-derived CDR1 and CDR2 are DFQATT and SNEGSKA (reference sequence). DNA for the CDR3: TGCAGTGCAGAGGCGTTCTCAACAGGGTTCAATGAGCAGTTCTTC. The encoded protein is CSAEAFSTGFNEQFF.

This clonotype was seen repeatedly, ten times or more. V gene TRBV20-1 combines with J gene TRBJ2-5, with TRBD2 as a possible D gene (5 bases). The CDR3 runs 14 residues. Per the germline V gene, CDR1 is DFQATT and CDR2 is SNEGSKA (reference sequence). The ends were cut back, 3 bases at V and 1 base at J, with 12 bases in the middle. CDR3 loop: CSASGRGPQETQYF. As DNA, the CDR3 is TGCAGTGCTAGCGGGCGCGGGCCCCAAGAGACCCAGTACTTC.

The CDR3 DNA reads as TGTGCCAGCAGCTTACCCCATAGCTCCTACGAGCAGTACTTC. Protein sequence: CASSLPHSSYEQYF. The chain links TRBV11-2 to TRBJ2-7, with unresolved D. Deletions cut 2 bases from V and 0 bases from J, with 8 bases between. This CDR3 comprises 14 residues. Germline CDR1 SGHAT, CDR2 FQNNGV.

This clonotype was recorded at least ten times. The chain combines TRBV5-1 with TRBJ2-2; D gene ambiguous. The CDR3 length is 18 residues. V dropped 0 bases and J dropped 2 bases, with 17 bases sitting between them. Germline V gives CDR1 SGHRS, CDR2 YFSETQ. The CDR3 sequence: CASSLALGNIPNTGELFF. In DNA form, the CDR3 reads TGCGCCAGCAGCTTGGCCCTGGGAAACATTCCTAACACCGGGGAGCTGTTTTTT.

This clonotype appeared many times. The gene calls are TRBV5-1 and TRBJ2-5, with 13 bases fitting TRBD2. With V trimmed by 0 bases and J by 5 bases, 1 base remained unmatched. Germline CDR1 reads SGHRS; CDR2 reads YFSETQ. This CDR3 has 15 residues. The CDR3 sequence is CASSLVTSGGETQYF. The DNA for the CDR3 is TGCGCCAGCAGCTTGGTGACTAGCGGGGGGGAGACCCAGTACTTC.